This is a list of T cell receptor beta chains from one sample in a study of cytomegalovirus exposure and HLA in healthy donors. Repertoires were generated with immunoSEQ multiplex PCR, while TCRdb's copy carries only in-frame clones and drops some. The sample contains about 110,000 clones, around three quarters of which appear only once. The specimen sequenced was PBMCs. The receptors stem from a woman in her forties or fifties in good health and CMV-seropositive. The CDR3 runs from the conserved cysteine through the conserved F or W.

J: TRBJ1-2
V: TRBV2
CDR3: CASLAPRKIYGYTF

J: TRBJ2-2
V: TRBV5-8
CDR3: CASSLVGTGELFF

J: TRBJ2-3
V: TRBV9
CDR3: CASSVGQVPAQYF

J: TRBJ2-1
V: TRBV7-2
CDR3: CASSPPQGNEQFF

J: TRBJ2-3
V: TRBV2
CDR3: CASSGVAGFGYF

J: TRBJ1-4
V: TRBV5-1
CDR3: CASSPGTGGEKLFF

J: TRBJ2-7
V: TRBV19
CDR3: CATQQGTYEQYF

J: TRBJ1-2
V: TRBV28
CDR3: CASSLVTGIGFDGYTF

J: TRBJ2-1
V: TRBV4-1
CDR3: CASSPGQTTYNEQFF

J: TRBJ2-3
V: TRBV7-2
CDR3: CASSLVASGISTDTQYF

J: TRBJ2-1
V: TRBV6-5
CDR3: CASSLGVVRNEQFF

J: TRBJ2-1
V: TRBV19
CDR3: CASSIDRTGGVIGEQFF

J: TRBJ1-2
V: TRBV5-4
CDR3: CASSSTRGGGYTF

J: TRBJ1-2
V: TRBV28
CDR3: CASSSPPTQTGGYTF

J: TRBJ2-2
V: TRBV5-4
CDR3: CASSLTRLGLGTGELFF

J: TRBJ1-1
V: TRBV7-9
CDR3: CASSLQGENTEAFF